This is a list of T cell receptor beta chains from one sample in a study of blood T cell repertoires in COVID-19. Clones were sequenced by immunoSEQ multiplex PCR, and TCRdb holds only the in-frame ones, with some missing. The sample holds approximately 310,000 clones, around 86% seen once. The sample comprised PBMCs or T cells enriched from blood (not recorded which). Receptors originate from a man aged 55 to 70 who had recovered from COVID-19. CDR3s leave out the opening cysteine and the closing phenylalanine or tryptophan. The order of the fields is V gene, CDR3 protein.

TRBV4-2	ASSQARVFGNTIY
TRBV21-1	ASIPGLASYEQY
TRBV28	ASSFSWAYGYT
TRBV5-1	ASSPGLVLDSRNIQY
TRBV11-2	ASSRRGYDYGYT
TRBV11-3	ASSLGSPSYNEQF
TRBV21-1	ASSKQTGAHSYEQY
TRBV5-1	ASRDRGAGTEAF
TRBV20-1	SALQGNTQY
TRBV19	ASSVGTGGWTDTQY
TRBV5-1	ASSNRDRGINEQF
TRBV29-1	SVESDMTSGSWNTQY
TRBV6-2/TRBV6-3	ASSPNSVAKNIQY
TRBV2	ASSSGGGYEQF
TRBV6-5	ASSYWGQSSGNTIY
TRBV9	ASSPQGLANTGELF
TRBV9	ASSVTLAGPNEQF
TRBV2	ASSREVNQPQH
TRBV20-1	SASSAGALSNQPQH
TRBV18	ASSPRQGSYEQY
TRBV5-1	ASSSGLAFSYEQY
TRBV6-1	ASSEGRLAVNPGRADTQY
TRBV6-5	ASSIDTRPTYEQY
TRBV7-3	ASSLGRQGREAF
TRBV28	ASSSRRLAAGADTQY
TRBV6-2/TRBV6-3	ASSTAGDSYNEQF
TRBV5-1	ASSLTSGSVGTDTQY
TRBV7-3	ASSKTGQGGETQY
TRBV7-9	ASMKAGDRTDTQY
TRBV7-9	ASFGLGLAGGPWTGELF
TRBV6-5	AIRKWGQLTDTQY
TRBV2	ASQLNYQPQH
TRBV9	ASSPSRGTDTQY
TRBV28	ASSLVQASGEQY
TRBV5-1	ASSLAPPSGGGTQETQY
TRBV11-2	ASSPGQGTFYEQY
TRBV28	ASSLYPRRGPGNTIY
TRBV7-3	ASSRTGDIQY
TRBV5-6	ASSLGAIETQY
TRBV6-5	ASSYRGLTGNTIY